This T cell receptor beta chain originates from a study of control samples from healthy donors and cancer patients. Assay: immunoSEQ multiplex PCR; the TCRdb copy retains only in-frame clones and omits some. In the table there are tens of thousands of clones, roughly 90% of which are singletons. V lost 2 bases and J lost 6; bases outside the gene matches: 6. This CDR3 is built from 15 residues. Germline CDR1 and CDR2: SEHNR and FQNEAQ (reference sequence). This clonotype originated in an older woman with head and neck cancer. The sequenced sample consisted of PBMCs. The rearrangement joins TRBV7-9 to TRBJ2-5; TRBD1 aligns across 10 bases. CDR3 DNA sequence: TGTGCCAGCAGCTTAAGGGACAGGGGAATGAAGACCCAGTACTTC. Translating it yields CASSLRDRGMKTQYF.